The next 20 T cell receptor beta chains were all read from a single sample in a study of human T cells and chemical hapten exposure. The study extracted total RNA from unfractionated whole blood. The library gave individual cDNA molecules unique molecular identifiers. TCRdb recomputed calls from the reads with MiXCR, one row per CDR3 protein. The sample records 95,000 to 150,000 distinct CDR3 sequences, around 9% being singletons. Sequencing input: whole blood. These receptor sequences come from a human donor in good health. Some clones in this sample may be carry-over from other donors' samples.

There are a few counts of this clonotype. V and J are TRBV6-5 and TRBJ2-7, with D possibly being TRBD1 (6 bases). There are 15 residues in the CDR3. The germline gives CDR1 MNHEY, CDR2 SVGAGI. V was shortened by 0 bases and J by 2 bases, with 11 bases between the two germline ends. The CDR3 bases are TGTGCCAGCAGTTACTCGACAGGCCATACCTACGAGCAGTACTTC. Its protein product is CASSYSTGHTYEQYF.

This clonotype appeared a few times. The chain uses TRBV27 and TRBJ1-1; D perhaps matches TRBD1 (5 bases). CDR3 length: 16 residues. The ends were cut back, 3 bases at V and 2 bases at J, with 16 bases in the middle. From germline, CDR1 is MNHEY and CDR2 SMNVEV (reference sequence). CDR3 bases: TGTGCCAGCAGTTTTGCCCCTATGAGGGGTAACACTGAAGCTTTCTTT. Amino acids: CASSFAPMRGNTEAFF.

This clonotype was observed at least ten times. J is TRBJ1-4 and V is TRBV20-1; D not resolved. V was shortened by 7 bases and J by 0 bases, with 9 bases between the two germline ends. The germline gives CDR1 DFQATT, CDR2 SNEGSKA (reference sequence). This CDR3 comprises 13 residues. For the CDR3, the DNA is TGCAGTGTGGCATACTCAACTAATGAAAAACTGTTTTTT. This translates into CSVAYSTNEKLFF.

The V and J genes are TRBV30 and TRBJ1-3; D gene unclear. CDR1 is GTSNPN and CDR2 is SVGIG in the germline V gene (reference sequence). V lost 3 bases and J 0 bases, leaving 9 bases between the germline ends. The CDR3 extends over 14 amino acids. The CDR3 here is CAWRIWGSGNTIYF. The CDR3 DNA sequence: TGTGCCTGGAGAATATGGGGCTCTGGAAACACCATATATTTT.

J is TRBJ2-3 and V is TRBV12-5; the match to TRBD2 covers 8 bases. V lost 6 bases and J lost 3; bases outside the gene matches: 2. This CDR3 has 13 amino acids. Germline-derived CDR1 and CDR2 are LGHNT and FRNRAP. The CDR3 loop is CASGSGRTDTQYF. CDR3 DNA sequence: TGTGCTAGTGGGAGCGGGAGAACAGATACGCAGTATTTT.

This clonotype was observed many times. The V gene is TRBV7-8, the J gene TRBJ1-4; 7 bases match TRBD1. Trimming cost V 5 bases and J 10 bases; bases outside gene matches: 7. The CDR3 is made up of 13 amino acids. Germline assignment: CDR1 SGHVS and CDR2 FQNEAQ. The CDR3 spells CASSERTGVKLFF. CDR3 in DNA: TGTGCCAGCAGCGAACGGACAGGCGTAAAACTGTTTTTT.

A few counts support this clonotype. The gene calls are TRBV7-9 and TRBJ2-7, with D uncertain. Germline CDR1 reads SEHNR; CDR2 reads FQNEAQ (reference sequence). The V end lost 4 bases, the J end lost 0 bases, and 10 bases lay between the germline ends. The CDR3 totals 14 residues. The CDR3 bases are TGTGCCAGCAGCTATGACGATCGCTCCTACGAGCAGTACTTC. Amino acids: CASSYDDRSYEQYF.

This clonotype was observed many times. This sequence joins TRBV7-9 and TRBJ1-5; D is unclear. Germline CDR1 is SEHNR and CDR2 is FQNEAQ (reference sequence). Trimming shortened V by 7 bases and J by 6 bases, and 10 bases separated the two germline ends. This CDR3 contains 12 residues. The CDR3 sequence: CASNAVGQPQHF. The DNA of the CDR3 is TGTGCCAGCAACGCCGTGGGTCAGCCCCAGCATTTT. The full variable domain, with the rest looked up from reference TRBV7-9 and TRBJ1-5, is DTGVSQNPRHKITKRGQNVTFRCDPISEHNRLYWYRQTLGQGPEFLTYFQNEAQLEKSRLLSDRFSAERPKGSFSTLEIQRTEQGDSAMYLCASNAVGQPQHFGDGTRLSIL.

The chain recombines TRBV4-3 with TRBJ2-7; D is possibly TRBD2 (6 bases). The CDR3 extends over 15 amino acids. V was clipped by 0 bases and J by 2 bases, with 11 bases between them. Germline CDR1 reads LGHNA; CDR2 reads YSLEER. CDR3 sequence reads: CASSQEGREAYEQYF. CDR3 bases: TGCGCCAGCAGCCAAGAGGGCAGGGAGGCCTACGAGCAGTACTTC.

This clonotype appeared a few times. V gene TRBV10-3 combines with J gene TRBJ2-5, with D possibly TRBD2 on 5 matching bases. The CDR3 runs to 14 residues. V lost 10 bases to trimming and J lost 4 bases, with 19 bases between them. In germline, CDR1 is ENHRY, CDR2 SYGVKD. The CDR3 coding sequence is TGTGCCACATTTTTGCCGGGATCTGGAGAGACCCAGTACTTC. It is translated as CATFLPGSGETQYF.

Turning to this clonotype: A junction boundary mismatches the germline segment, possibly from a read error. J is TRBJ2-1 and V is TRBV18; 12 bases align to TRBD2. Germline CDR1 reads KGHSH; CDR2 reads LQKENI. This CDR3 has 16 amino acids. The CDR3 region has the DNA TGTGGCAGCTCACCTTATACGACTAGCGGGAGCTATGAGCAGTTCTTC. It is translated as CGSSPYTTSGSYEQFF.

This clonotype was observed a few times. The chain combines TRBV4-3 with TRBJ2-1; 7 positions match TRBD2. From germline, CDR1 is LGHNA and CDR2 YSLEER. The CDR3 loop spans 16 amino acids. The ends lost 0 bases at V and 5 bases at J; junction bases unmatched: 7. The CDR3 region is CASSQETGGLHNEQFF. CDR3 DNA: TGCGCCAGCAGCCAAGAAACGGGAGGACTCCACAATGAGCAGTTCTTC.

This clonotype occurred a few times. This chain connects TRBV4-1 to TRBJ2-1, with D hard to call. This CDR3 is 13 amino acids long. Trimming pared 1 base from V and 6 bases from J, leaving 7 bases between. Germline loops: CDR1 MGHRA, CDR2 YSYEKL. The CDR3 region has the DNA TGCGCCAGCAGCCAAGGGATGAGCAATGAGCAGTTCTTC. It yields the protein CASSQGMSNEQFF.

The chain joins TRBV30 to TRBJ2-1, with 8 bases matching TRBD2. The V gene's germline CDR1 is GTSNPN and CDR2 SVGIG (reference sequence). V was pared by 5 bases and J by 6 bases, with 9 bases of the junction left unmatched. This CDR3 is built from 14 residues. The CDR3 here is CAWDLSGSGNEQFF. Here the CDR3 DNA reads TGTGCCTGGGACCTCAGCGGGAGTGGCAATGAGCAGTTCTTC.

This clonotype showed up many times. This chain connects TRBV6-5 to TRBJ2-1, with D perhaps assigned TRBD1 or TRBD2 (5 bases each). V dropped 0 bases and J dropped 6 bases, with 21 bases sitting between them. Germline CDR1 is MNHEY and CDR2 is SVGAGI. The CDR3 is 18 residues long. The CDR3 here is CASSYSGVGPGRSNEQFF. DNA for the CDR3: TGTGCCAGCAGTTACTCGGGGGTCGGACCGGGGCGGTCCAATGAGCAGTTCTTC.

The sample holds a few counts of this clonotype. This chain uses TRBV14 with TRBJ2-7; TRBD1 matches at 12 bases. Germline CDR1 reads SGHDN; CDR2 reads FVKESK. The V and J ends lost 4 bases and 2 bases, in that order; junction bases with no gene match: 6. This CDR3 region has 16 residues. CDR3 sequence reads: CASSPRGTGGPYEQYF. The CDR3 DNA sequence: TGTGCCAGCAGCCCCCGGGGGACAGGGGGCCCCTACGAGCAGTACTTC.

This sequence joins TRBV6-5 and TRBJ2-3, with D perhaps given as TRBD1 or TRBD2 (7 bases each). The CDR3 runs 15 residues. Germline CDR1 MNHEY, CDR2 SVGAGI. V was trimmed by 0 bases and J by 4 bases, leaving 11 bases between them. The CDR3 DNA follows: TGTGCCAGCAGTTACTCGCAGGGGGGGTCAGATACGCAGTATTTT. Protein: CASSYSQGGSDTQYF.

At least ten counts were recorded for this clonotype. The CDR3 coding sequence is TGTGCCAGCAGTTTGAAGGTTAACACTGAAGCTTTCTTT. Translating it yields CASSLKVNTEAFF. The chain recombines TRBV6-5 with TRBJ1-1; D is uncertain. The CDR3 contains 13 residues. Trimming removed 4 bases from V and 2 bases from J, with 8 bases in between. The germline CDR1 and CDR2 sequences are MNHEY and SVGAGI.

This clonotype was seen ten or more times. The CDR3 loop is CASSLAQLNEQFF. The CDR3 DNA reads as TGTGCCAGCAGTTTAGCACAGCTCAATGAGCAGTTCTTC. This chain joins TRBV12-3 or TRBV12-4 and TRBJ2-1, with unresolved D. The CDR3 is 13 residues long. V was shortened by 0 bases and J by 6 bases, with 6 bases between the two germline ends.

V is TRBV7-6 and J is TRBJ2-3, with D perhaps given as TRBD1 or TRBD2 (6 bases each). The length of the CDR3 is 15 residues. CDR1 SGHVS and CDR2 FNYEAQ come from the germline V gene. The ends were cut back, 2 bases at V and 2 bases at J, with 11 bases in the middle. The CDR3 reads CASSLRGTFTDTQYF. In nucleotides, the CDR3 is TGTGCCAGCAGCTTAAGGGGGACTTTCACAGATACGCAGTATTTT.